The 26 T cell receptor beta chains reported below all come from one sample, sequenced in a study of T-cell reconstitution after alpha-beta-depleted transplantation in children. The authors prepared the TCRbeta library with unique molecular identifiers. MiXCR, run by TCRdb on the PCR reads, gives a single entry per CDR3 protein. The sample includes approximately 80,000 distinct CDR3 sequences, 13% to 15% of them seen just once. Sample: PBMCs, mostly from graft donor cells, taken 180 days after TCRalphabeta/CD19-depleted stem cell transplant. Every receptor here comes from a male patient between 2 and 15 years old who had a stem cell transplant for acute lymphoblastic leukemia, so the T cells may come from the graft donor.

The chain recombines TRBV5-1 with TRBJ2-5; the D gene could be TRBD1 or TRBD2 (6 bases each). V shed 0 bases and J shed 4 bases, with 10 bases lying between them. The CDR3 covers 14 residues. Germline-derived CDR1 and CDR2 are SGHRS and YFSETQ. In DNA, the CDR3 is TGCGCCAGCAGCTTGGCCCGGGGGCGAGAGACCCAGTACTTC. Its protein is CASSLARGRETQYF.

The sample holds many counts of this clonotype. V is TRBV12-3 or TRBV12-4 and J is TRBJ1-5; 8 nucleotides match TRBD1. The CDR3 has 14 amino acids. J was trimmed by 2 bases and V by 3 bases; bases with no gene match: 0. The CDR3 here is CASSFRGRNQPQHF. The DNA of the CDR3 is TGTGCCAGCAGTTTCAGGGGGCGCAATCAGCCCCAGCATTTT.

The chain has TRBV7-8 and TRBJ2-7; 11 bases fit TRBD2. This CDR3 is built from 19 residues. V lost 1 base and J lost 0; bases outside the gene matches: 11. Germline assignment: CDR1 SGHVS and CDR2 FQNEAQ. The CDR3 protein is CASSLGGLAGGFLSYEQYF. CDR3 coding DNA: TGTGCCAGCAGCTTAGGGGGGCTAGCGGGGGGCTTCCTCTCCTACGAGCAGTACTTC.

In its sample, this clonotype was seen many times. The V and J genes are TRBV6-5 and TRBJ2-3; no definite D call. The ends were cut back, 5 bases at V and 3 bases at J, with 15 bases in the middle. The CDR3 runs 15 residues. The germline V gene encodes CDR1 MNHEY and CDR2 SVGAGI. Here the CDR3 reads CASSTVSFSTDTQYF. CDR3 in DNA: TGTGCCAGCAGTACTGTATCCTTTAGTACAGATACGCAGTATTTT.

The chain has TRBV5-1 and TRBJ2-3; no clear D gene. The V gene lost 0 bases and the J gene lost 3 bases, with 14 bases spanning the gap. Looked up from germline, CDR1 is SGHRS and CDR2 is YFSETQ. The CDR3 totals 16 residues. CDR3 loop: CASSLEVPGSTDTQYF. The CDR3, as DNA: TGCGCCAGCAGCTTGGAGGTCCCGGGTAGTACAGATACGCAGTATTTT.

The chain has TRBV7-2 and TRBJ1-2; 7 bases are a match to TRBD1. Trimming cost V 0 bases and J 7 bases; bases outside gene matches: 14. This CDR3 has 17 residues. Germline CDR1 SGHTA, CDR2 FQGNSA. In DNA, the CDR3 is TGTGCCAGCAGCTTAGCGGGACAGACAGGGAAGAGGGTTGGCTACACCTTC. Its translation: CASSLAGQTGKRVGYTF.

The table lists this clonotype with a few counts. The chain carries TRBV12-3 or TRBV12-4 and TRBJ2-4, with D unresolved. This CDR3 comprises 13 residues. Trimming cost V 2 bases and J 5 bases, with 7 bases left between them. The CDR3 protein is CASSLQLENIQYF. In DNA, the CDR3 is TGTGCCAGCAGTTTACAGCTCGAAAACATTCAGTACTTC.

In its sample, this clonotype was seen a few times. DNA of the CDR3: TGCGCCAGCAGCTTACCCTCGGGGTTCTCCTACGAGCAGTACTTC. This sequence encodes CASSLPSGFSYEQYF. The chain joins TRBV5-1 to TRBJ2-7; D perhaps matches TRBD2 (5 bases). Germline loops: CDR1 SGHRS, CDR2 YFSETQ. This CDR3 comprises 15 residues. V shed 2 bases and J shed 0 bases, with 12 bases lying between them.

Only a few counts were recorded for this clonotype. The chain joins TRBV28 to TRBJ2-3, with 8 bases matching TRBD2. The CDR3 has 14 amino acids. The germline V gene has CDR1 MDHEN and CDR2 SYDVKM. Losses at the gene ends were 5 bases for V and 2 bases for J; bases not matched to a gene: 3. CDR3 amino acids: CASSPGLATDTQYF. In DNA form, the CDR3 reads TGTGCCAGCAGTCCTGGACTAGCCACAGATACGCAGTATTTT.

The table lists this clonotype with a few counts. The rearrangement joins TRBV29-1 to TRBJ1-2; D gene ambiguous. CDR1 and CDR2 from the germline V gene are SQVTM and ANQGSEA. The CDR3 spans 16 residues. Between the trimmed V and J ends, which lost 3 bases and 8 bases, there was a span of 25 bases. The CDR3 protein is CSVDGRAGLTLWGYTF. CDR3 nucleotide sequence: TGCAGCGTTGATGGGCGGGCCGGGCTCACCCTATGGGGCTACACCTTC.

In this sample, this clonotype turned up many times. The V and J genes are TRBV7-9 and TRBJ2-1; possible D gene TRBD2, 6 bases. This CDR3 is built from 14 residues. The germline CDR1 and CDR2 sequences are SEHNR and FQNEAQ (reference sequence). The V end was cut by 0 bases, the J end by 4 bases, with 7 bases between. CDR3 in DNA: TGTGCCAGCAGCTTAGCGGGGGGTTACAATGAGCAGTTCTTC. It translates to CASSLAGGYNEQFF.

The chain employs TRBV27 and TRBJ2-2; 9 bases are shared with TRBD1. CDR1 is MNHEY, CDR2 SMNVEV, per germline (reference sequence). This CDR3 has 15 amino acids. J was trimmed by 3 bases and V by 5 bases; bases with no gene match: 4. The CDR3 DNA follows: TGTGCCAGCAGTATGCGGGACAGGGACACCGGGGAGCTGTTTTTT. As protein: CASSMRDRDTGELFF.

This clonotype was observed at least ten times. The gene calls are TRBV5-1 and TRBJ2-4, with D possibly matching TRBD2 (5 bases). CDR1 is SGHRS, CDR2 YFSETQ, per germline. The CDR3 runs 14 residues. V lost 4 bases to trimming and J lost 3 bases, with 11 bases between them. CDR3 nucleotides: TGCGCCAGCAGCCTCTTAGGAGGCAAAAACATTCAGTACTTC. This codes for CASSLLGGKNIQYF.

The chain recombines TRBV11-3 with TRBJ1-6; D is unclear. V lost 1 base to trimming and J lost 1 base, with 8 bases between them. Germline CDR1 SGHNT, CDR2 YENEEA. There are 16 residues in the CDR3. CDR3 in amino acids: CASSLVGVSYNSPLHF. The CDR3 nucleotides are TGTGCCAGCAGCTTAGTCGGGGTTTCCTATAATTCACCCCTCCACTTT.

This clonotype appeared a few times. The V call is TRBV7-2, the J call TRBJ2-5; D is uncertain. Germline V gives CDR1 SGHTA, CDR2 FQGNSA. The CDR3 runs 12 residues. V lost 5 bases and J 9 bases, leaving 13 bases between the germline ends. CDR3: CASSLPFMAQYF. CDR3 nucleotides: TGTGCCAGCAGCCTGCCTTTTATGGCCCAGTACTTC.

Points on this clonotype: One end of the junction fails to match germline, which may point to a read error. The chain is built from TRBV5-1 and TRBJ1-1; 8 bases are a match to TRBD1. Germline V gene lookup returns CDR1 SGHRS and CDR2 YFSETQ. The length of the CDR3 is 11 residues. As DNA, the CDR3 is TGCGCCAGCAGCTCGGGGGACAGGCCGAGGTTT. Its translation: CASSSGDRPRF. Supplemented by reference TRBV5-1 and TRBJ1-1, the full variable domain reads KAGVTQTPRYLIKTRGQQVTLSCSPISGHRSVSWYQQTPGQGLQFLFEYFSETQRNKGNFPGRFSGRQFSNSRSEMNVSTLELGDSALYLCASSSGDRPRFGQGTRLTVV.

This clonotype has only a few counts. The chain links TRBV9 to TRBJ1-5; D unclear. The CDR3 runs to 13 residues. The germline V and J ends were trimmed by 0 bases and 1 base, with 2 bases remaining between them. Germline V gene sequence: CDR1 SGDLS, CDR2 YYNGEE. The CDR3 sequence: CASSVGSNQPQHF. The CDR3 DNA sequence: TGTGCCAGCAGCGTAGGGAGCAATCAGCCCCAGCATTTT.

This clonotype was detected only a few times. V is TRBV5-6 and J is TRBJ2-6; D tentatively reads TRBD1 or TRBD2 (6 bases each). The V end was cut by 4 bases, the J end by 4 bases, with 15 bases between. The CDR3 has 16 residues. Germline V gene data show CDR1 as SGHDT and CDR2 as YYEEEE. CDR3 in DNA: TGTGCCAGCAGCCCGCGGAGGGGGGACGGGGCCAACGTCCTGACTTTC. Its protein product is CASSPRRGDGANVLTF.

This clonotype has more than one count but fewer than ten. The chain is built from TRBV12-5 and TRBJ2-1; TRBD2 agrees at 11 bases. Germline trimming cut 0 bases from V and 7 bases from J; bases unmatched to any gene: 14. This CDR3 region has 19 residues. Germline values: CDR1 LGHNT, CDR2 FRNRAP. Here the CDR3 reads CASGLVGKTGTSGSNEQFF. The CDR3 nucleotides read TGTGCTAGTGGTTTGGTAGGGAAAACCGGGACTAGCGGAAGTAATGAGCAGTTCTTC.

The rearrangement joins TRBV7-2 to TRBJ2-7, with 11 nucleotides matching TRBD2. This CDR3 comprises 16 residues. With V trimmed by 5 bases and J by 4 bases, 10 bases remained unmatched. Germline V gives CDR1 SGHTA, CDR2 FQGNSA. The CDR3 protein is CASSPLLAGGTYEQYF. CDR3 DNA: TGTGCCAGCAGCCCACTTCTAGCGGGAGGAACTTACGAGCAGTACTTC.

This clonotype was seen only a few times. The V gene is TRBV14, the J gene TRBJ1-2; D is undetermined. The ends were cut back, 2 bases at V and 3 bases at J, with 10 bases in the middle. Germline V gives CDR1 SGHDN, CDR2 FVKESK. This CDR3 region has 14 residues. CDR3 sequence (DNA): TGTGCCAGCAGCCAATTTCCAGGTTACTATGGCTACACCTTC. It codes for CASSQFPGYYGYTF.

The CDR3 spells CASSLFLHSSSYEQYF. CDR3 DNA: TGTGCCAGCAGTTTATTTCTCCATTCATCCTCCTACGAGCAGTACTTC. This chain links TRBV28 with TRBJ2-7; no clear D. This CDR3 has 16 amino acids. V was shortened by 1 base and J by 0 bases, with 13 bases between the two germline ends. Germline V gene sequence: CDR1 MDHEN, CDR2 SYDVKM.

This clonotype was recorded many times. The chain has TRBV5-1 and TRBJ2-3; D unclear. The CDR3 has 15 residues. V dropped 0 bases and J dropped 2 bases, with 10 bases sitting between them. Looked up from germline, CDR1 is SGHRS and CDR2 is YFSETQ. This CDR3 is CASSLVGVTTDTQYF. The CDR3 DNA is TGCGCCAGCAGCTTGGTTGGGGTTACCACAGATACGCAGTATTTT.

This clonotype appeared a few times. This sequence joins TRBV5-1 and TRBJ1-6, with D unresolved. Germline V gene sequence: CDR1 SGHRS, CDR2 YFSETQ. The CDR3 covers 15 residues. The ends were cut back, 4 bases at V and 4 bases at J, with 12 bases in the middle. DNA of the CDR3: TGCGCCAGCAGCCCGACCGGAGGGTATAATTCACCCCTCCACTTT. This translates into CASSPTGGYNSPLHF.

The rearrangement joins TRBV18 to TRBJ2-3; weak D call: TRBD2 (5 bases). Deletions cut 0 bases from V and 4 bases from J, with 23 bases between. This CDR3 has 19 residues. From germline, CDR1 is KGHSH and CDR2 LQKENI. DNA for the CDR3: TGTGCCAGCTCACCACCTGAAAGGACGACCTACGTCGGGGCAGATACGCAGTATTTT. As protein: CASSPPERTTYVGADTQYF.

This clonotype turned up a few times. The chain couples TRBV24-1 to TRBJ2-1, with unresolved D. Germline V gene data show CDR1 as KGHDR and CDR2 as SFDVKD. Trimming took off 3 bases at V and 4 bases at J, with 21 bases between the two ends. The CDR3 spans 18 residues. CDR3 protein: CATSDALEVGLTYNEQFF. The CDR3 coding sequence is TGTGCCACCAGTGATGCCCTGGAAGTAGGGCTCACGTACAATGAGCAGTTCTTC.